Below, 9 T cell receptor beta chains from the same sample are listed, as sequenced in a study of long-term antiretroviral therapy in people with HIV. The assay, immunoSEQ v3.0, was run at survey level. Assay: immunoSEQ multiplex PCR; the TCRdb copy retains only in-frame clones and omits some. This table has 25,000 to 35,000 clones, 75% to 90% appearing once. The material was unsorted PBMCs, obtained 0.8 years before starting antiretroviral therapy. The receptors stem from a man aged 18 to 30 with HIV.

The CDR3 DNA is TGTGCCAGTAGCGGGGGGGTGGCCTACGAGCAGTACTTC. This codes for CASSGGVAYEQYF. The rearrangement joins TRBV11-2 to TRBJ2-7; 11 nucleotides match TRBD2. This CDR3 contains 13 residues. Germline V CDR1 and CDR2: SGHAT, FQNNGV. V lost 9 bases, J lost 2 bases, and 3 bases stayed unmatched.

The genes are TRBV7-3 and TRBJ2-5, with a tentative D call TRBD1 (6 bases). This CDR3 comprises 13 residues. The germline V and J ends were trimmed by 3 bases and 4 bases, with 9 bases remaining between them. The V gene's germline CDR1 is SGHTA and CDR2 FQGTGA. CDR3 DNA: TGTGCCAGCAGCTTCAGGGGACGAGAGACCCAGTACTTC. Translating it yields CASSFRGRETQYF.

This clone was seen just once. This sequence joins TRBV5-4 and TRBJ2-2; D is perhaps TRBD2 (6 bases). Germline V gene lookup returns CDR1 SGHNT and CDR2 YYREEE (reference sequence). The length of the CDR3 is 14 residues. Trimming removed 0 bases from V and 6 bases from J, with 9 bases in between. DNA of the CDR3: TGTGCCAGCAGCTTGGCCGGAGGGTCCGGGGAGCTGTTTTTT. Encoded protein: CASSLAGGSGELFF. The variable domain in full, with the rest retrieved from reference TRBV5-4 and TRBJ2-2, is ETGVTQSPTHLIKTRGQQVTLRCSSQSGHNTVSWYQQALGQGPQFIFQYYREEENGRGNFPPRFSGLQFPNYSSELNVNALELDDSALYLCASSLAGGSGELFFGEGSRLTVL.

V and J are TRBV30 and TRBJ2-7; tentative D call: TRBD1 (5 bases). The germline gives CDR1 GTSNPN, CDR2 SVGIG (reference sequence). Trimming pared 4 bases from V and 3 bases from J, leaving 13 bases between. This CDR3 is 13 amino acids long. The CDR3 nucleotides are TGTGCCTGGAATCGGTGGGGCAGCTACGAGCAGTACTTC. Encoded protein: CAWNRWGSYEQYF.

This rearrangement joins TRBV5-1 to TRBJ2-2; D is ambiguous. Germline assignment: CDR1 SGHRS and CDR2 YFSETQ. This CDR3 has 15 residues. V was clipped by 0 bases and J by 4 bases, with 10 bases between them. The CDR3 bases are TGCGCCAGCAGCTTGGATAGGGTAGGCACCGGGGAGCTGTTTTTT. It is translated as CASSLDRVGTGELFF.

The V call is TRBV21-1, the J call TRBJ1-5; TRBD1 is the table's D call, not checked against the DNA. TRBV21-1 counts as a pseudogene. This CDR3 is 15 amino acids long. The CDR3 here is CASSRPGWVYQPQHF. The DNA for the CDR3 is TGTGCCAGCAGCAGGCCAGGGTGGGTGTACCAGCCCCAGCATTTT.

V gene TRBV18 combines with J gene TRBJ2-1; D is possibly TRBD2 (6 bases). Trimming cost V 5 bases and J 1 base, with 18 bases left between them. The germline V gene has CDR1 KGHSH and CDR2 LQKENI. The CDR3 length is 17 residues. The CDR3: CASSNYTGTFSYNEQFF. The DNA of the CDR3 is TGTGCCAGCTCAAACTATACCGGGACTTTTTCCTACAATGAGCAGTTCTTC.

The rearrangement uses TRBV5-6 and TRBJ1-2, with a possible D match to TRBD1 (5 bases). CDR3 length equals 13 residues. V was trimmed by 4 bases and J by 6 bases, leaving 13 bases between them. The V gene's germline CDR1 is SGHDT and CDR2 YYEEEE. In DNA form, the CDR3 reads TGTGCCAGCAGCGGACGGGGGGGGAATGGCTACACCTTC. It is translated as CASSGRGGNGYTF.

V usage is TRBV5-6 and J usage is TRBJ2-1; D possibly corresponds to TRBD2 (8 bases). The CDR3 runs to 18 residues. Trimming took 4 bases from V and 1 from J, leaving 21 bases between them. Germline V lookup: CDR1 SGHDT, CDR2 YYEEEE. As DNA, the CDR3 is TGTGCCAGCAGCCCAGGGGGACTAGGCACTTATTCCTACAATGAGCAGTTCTTC. As protein: CASSPGGLGTYSYNEQFF.